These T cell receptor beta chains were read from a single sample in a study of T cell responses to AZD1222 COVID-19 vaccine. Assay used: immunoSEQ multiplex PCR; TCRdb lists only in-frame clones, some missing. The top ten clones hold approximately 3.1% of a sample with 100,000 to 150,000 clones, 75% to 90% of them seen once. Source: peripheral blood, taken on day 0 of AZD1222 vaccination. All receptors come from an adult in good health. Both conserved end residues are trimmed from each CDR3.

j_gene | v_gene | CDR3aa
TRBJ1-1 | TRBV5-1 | ASSLYPGNTEAF
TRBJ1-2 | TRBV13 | ASSLGRSGGRYGYT
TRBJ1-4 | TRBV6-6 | ASSYGGQGEKLF
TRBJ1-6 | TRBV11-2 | ASSLEWGSPLH
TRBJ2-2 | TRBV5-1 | ASSQLGGNTGELF
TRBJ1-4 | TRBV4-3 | ASSQASRTNEKLF
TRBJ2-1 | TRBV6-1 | ASSVPPGLAGNEQF
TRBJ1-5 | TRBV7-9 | ASSRAGNNQPQH
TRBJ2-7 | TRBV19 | ASSILRGYEQY
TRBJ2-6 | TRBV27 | ASSPSWDSDWPGANVLT
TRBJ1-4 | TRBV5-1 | ASSLEGTNEKLF
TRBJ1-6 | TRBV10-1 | AGALLPFRTRNSPLH
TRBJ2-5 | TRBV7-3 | ASSLNGGFQETQY
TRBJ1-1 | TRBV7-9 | ASSLETGNTEAF
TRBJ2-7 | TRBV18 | ASSPPGGHEQY
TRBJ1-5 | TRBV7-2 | ASSLAGRRGNQPQH
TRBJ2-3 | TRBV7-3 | ASSLTSGRTDTQY
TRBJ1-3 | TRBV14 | ASSRSGTPGGTIY
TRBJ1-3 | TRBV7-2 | ASSLTVQTGNTIY
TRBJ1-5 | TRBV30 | AWSVRARGNQPQH
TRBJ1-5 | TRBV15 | ATSRGWNQPQH
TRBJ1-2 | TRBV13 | ASSLVSEGYT
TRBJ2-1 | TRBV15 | ATSSKSYNEQF
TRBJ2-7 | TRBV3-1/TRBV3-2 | ASSQDMGPSELYEQY
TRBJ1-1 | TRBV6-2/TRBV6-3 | ASSYSTGTGSKAF
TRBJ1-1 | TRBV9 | ASSPRTGDTEAF
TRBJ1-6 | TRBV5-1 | ASSRDSDSYNSPLH
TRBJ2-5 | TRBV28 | ASSLKGRGETQY
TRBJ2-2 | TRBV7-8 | ASSLTAGTTGELF
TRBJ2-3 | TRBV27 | ASSIRQGGTDTQY
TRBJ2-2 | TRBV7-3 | ASSVIPGLAGRGPGELF
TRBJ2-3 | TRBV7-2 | ASSPAASRQY
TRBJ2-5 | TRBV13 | ASSPRERGEETQY
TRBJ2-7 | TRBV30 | AWSSGVTYEQY
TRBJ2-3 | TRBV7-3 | ASSLLRRLTDTQY
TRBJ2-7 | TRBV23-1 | ASSGTLRGSSYEQY
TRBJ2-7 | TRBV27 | ASTPRGGAAYEQY
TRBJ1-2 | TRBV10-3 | AISPRQGFYGYT
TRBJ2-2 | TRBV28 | ASSFPNTGELF
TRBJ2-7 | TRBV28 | ASWRTGVGYEQY
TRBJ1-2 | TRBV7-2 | ASRRQGSYGYT
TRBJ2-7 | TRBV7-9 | ASSLAPPYEQY
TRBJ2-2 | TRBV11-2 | ASSGIRTKTGELF
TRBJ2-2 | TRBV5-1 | ASSLGTSSFAGELF
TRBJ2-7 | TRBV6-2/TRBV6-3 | ASSYSILDEQY
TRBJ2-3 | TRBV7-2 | ASSSYGLEGDTQY
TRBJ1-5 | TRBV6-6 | ASSYVAEDQPQH
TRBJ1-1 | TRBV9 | ASSAAPDTEAF
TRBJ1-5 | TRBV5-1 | ASSLEGEQPQH
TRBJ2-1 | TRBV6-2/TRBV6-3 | ASSSGPSGYNEQF
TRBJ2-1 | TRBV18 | ASSPGMTYNEQF
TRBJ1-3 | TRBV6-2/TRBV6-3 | ASSYSLRGDTIY
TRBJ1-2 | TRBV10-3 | ATSAAGANYGYT
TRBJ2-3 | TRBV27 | ASSSGLALNTQY
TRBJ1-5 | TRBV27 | ASSFSQSGQPQH
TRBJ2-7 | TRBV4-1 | ASSSGQGPYEQY
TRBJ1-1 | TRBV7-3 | ASSRPGKVSHTEAF
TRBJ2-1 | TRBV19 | ATWGGEQF